The rows below give T cell receptor beta chains drawn from one sample of a study of cytomegalovirus exposure and HLA in healthy donors. Sequencing was performed with immunoSEQ multiplex PCR; in TCRdb, only in-frame clones are kept and a portion is missing. The data show 100,000 to 150,000 clones, about four fifths seen once. Sequencing used PBMCs. These receptors were obtained from a woman between 45 and 60 years old in good health and CMV-seropositive. CDR3s include the opening cysteine and the closing phenylalanine or tryptophan. The D gene is left open where the match is weak. A clone size is listed for some rows: how often the clone was seen (once, few, many), or a class if it is expanded.

D | J | size | V | DNA | CDR3
. | TRBJ1-1 | . | TRBV30 | TGTGCCTGGACTCTGGCTGGGAACACTGAAGCTTTCTTT | CAWTLAGNTEAFF
. | TRBJ2-3 | . | TRBV6-1 | TGTGCCAGCAGAATTACCGGGGCAGATACGCAGTATTTT | CASRITGADTQYF
. | TRBJ1-3 | . | TRBV7-2 | TGTGCCAGCAGTCGCGGGGATTCTGGAAACACCATATATTTT | CASSRGDSGNTIYF
TRBD1 | TRBJ2-2 | . | TRBV5-1 | TGCGCCAGCAGCCCACAGGGGGCCGGGGAGCTGTTTTTT | CASSPQGAGELFF
. | TRBJ2-1 | . | TRBV10-1 | TGCGCCAGCAGTCCTAGCTCCTACAATGAGCAGTTCTTC | CASSPSSYNEQFF
. | TRBJ1-1 | few | TRBV5-6 | TGTGCCAGCAGCTTGTTCCCGACATTGAACACTGAAGCTTTCTTT | CASSLFPTLNTEAFF
TRBD1 | TRBJ1-2 | once | TRBV2 | TGTGCCAGCAGAGCCTCGGGACAGCCAAACTATGGCTACACCTTC | CASRASGQPNYGYTF
. | TRBJ1-3 | . | TRBV2 | TGTGCCAGCAGTGAACCCGGGAGTGGCCTGCGACCTGGAAACACCATATATTTT | CASSEPGSGLRPGNTIYF
. | TRBJ1-1 | . | TRBV4-3 | TGCGCCAGCAGCCAAGATGGTCAGGGGAACACTGAAGCTTTCTTT | CASSQDGQGNTEAFF
TRBD1 | TRBJ1-4 | . | TRBV19 | TGTGCCAGCACGAAGGACAGGACTGAAAAACTGTTTTTT | CASTKDRTEKLFF
TRBD1 | TRBJ2-7 | . | TRBV5-4 | TGTGCCAGCGGCTTGGGACAGGGACGGTACGAGCAGTACTTC | CASGLGQGRYEQYF
TRBD1 | TRBJ1-2 | . | TRBV6-6 | TGTGCCAGCAGGCTCCCCTCGGGCAGGGGGAGACATGGCTACACCTTC | CASRLPSGRGRHGYTF
. | TRBJ1-5 | . | TRBV19 | TGTGCCAGTAGCCACCGGGGAGCTCCGAGTGTCGCACCTCCTCATTTT | CASSHRGAPSVAPPHF
TRBD1 | TRBJ1-1 | few | TRBV4-3 | TGCGCCAGCAGCCAAGATGAGGACAGGGCGGCTTTCTTT | CASSQDEDRAAFF
. | TRBJ1-1 | . | TRBV6-1 | TGTGCCAGCAGTGCAGTATTCAATGAAGCTTTCTTT | CASSAVFNEAFF
TRBD2 | TRBJ2-7 | . | TRBV19 | TGTGCCAGTAGTCTTCGTCAAAGGGAGGGCGAGCAGTACTTC | CASSLRQREGEQYF
. | TRBJ1-3 | . | TRBV21-1 | TGTGCCAGCAGCCTCCGACAGAAAAGCTCTGGAAACACCATATATTTT | CASSLRQKSSGNTIYF
. | TRBJ1-2 | . | TRBV30 | TGTGCCTGGAGTACGACAGACTATGGCTACACCTTC | CAWSTTDYGYTF
. | TRBJ1-5 | . | TRBV5-8 | TGTGCCAGCAGCCCTCGGGTTCAGGGTTGGGGTCAGCCCCAGCATTTT | CASSPRVQGWGQPQHF
TRBD2 | TRBJ2-3 | . | TRBV5-1 | TGCGCCAGCAGCTCCTGGACTAGCGGGGGGCTTAGCACAGATACGCAGTATTTT | CASSSWTSGGLSTDTQYF
. | TRBJ2-5 | . | TRBV7-2 | TGTGCCAGCAGCTCCCCCCCGACATGGAAAGAGACCCAGTACTTC | CASSSPPTWKETQYF
. | TRBJ2-5 | . | TRBV6-5 | TGTGCCAGTATTTCAGGCTCCTCAGGGACCCAGTACTTC | CASISGSSGTQYF
TRBD1 | TRBJ1-1 | . | TRBV2 | TGTGCCAGCATCCTGGACAGGACCTTCACTGAAGCTTTCTTT | CASILDRTFTEAFF
TRBD2 | TRBJ2-5 | . | TRBV7-3 | TGTGCCAGCAGCTGGACTAGCGGACCCCAAGAGACCCAGTACTTC | CASSWTSGPQETQYF
TRBD1 | TRBJ1-1 | . | TRBV29-1 | TGCAGCGTTGACAAGACAGGGGACACTGAAGCTTTCTTT | CSVDKTGDTEAFF
TRBD1 | TRBJ1-5 | . | TRBV27 | TGTGCCAGCAGTTCCAGACAGGGAATGGTTCAGCCCCAGCATTTT | CASSSRQGMVQPQHF
TRBD1 | TRBJ2-7 | . | TRBV4-3 | TGCGCCAGCAGCCAAGATCTTGAGGGACAGGGCACCTACGAGCAGTACTTC | CASSQDLEGQGTYEQYF
. | TRBJ2-7 | once | TRBV7-6 | TGTGCCAGCAGCTTAGCTGGGGCGTACTTC | CASSLAGAYF
. | TRBJ1-1 | . | TRBV6-6 | TGTGCCAGCACCAAAGGGAGTGGTGAAGCTTTCTTT | CASTKGSGEAFF
. | TRBJ1-2 | . | TRBV9 | TGTGCCAGCAGCGTAAGCATAGGGGATGGCTACACCTTC | CASSVSIGDGYTF
TRBD1 | TRBJ1-1 | . | TRBV15 | TGTGCCACCAGCAGAGATCAGGGGTCGATGAGGGGGCCCGACGGAGCTTTCTTT | CATSRDQGSMRGPDGAFF
TRBD2 | TRBJ2-3 | . | TRBV4-2 | TGTGCCAGCAGCCCCAGCGGGAGCACTAGCACAGATACGCAGTATTTT | CASSPSGSTSTDTQYF
. | TRBJ2-7 | . | TRBV7-9 | TGTGCCAGCAGCGCAATCTCACAGGGTGGGCAGTACTTC | CASSAISQGGQYF
. | TRBJ1-2 | . | TRBV7-9 | TGTGCCAGCAGCTTGATGCAGGGGGGCTACACCTTC | CASSLMQGGYTF
. | TRBJ1-2 | . | TRBV2 | TGTGCCAGCCCGGGATCGTACAGCACCTATGGCTACACCTTC | CASPGSYSTYGYTF
. | TRBJ1-1 | . | TRBV6-1 | TGTGCCAGCAGTGGGCAGCCCCGGGTTAGCACTGAAGCTTTCTTT | CASSGQPRVSTEAFF
. | TRBJ2-7 | few | TRBV4-1 | TGCGCCAGCAGCCTATCGACAGGTTACGAGCAGTACTTC | CASSLSTGYEQYF
TRBD2 | TRBJ2-2 | . | TRBV4-3 | TGCGCCAGCAGCCAAGCCCGCGCTAGCGGGGTTTCCGGGGAGCTGTTTTTT | CASSQARASGVSGELFF
. | TRBJ1-1 | few | TRBV25-1 | TGTGCCAGCAGTGGCTCTGGGGGCCCACCCACTGAAGCTTTCTTT | CASSGSGGPPTEAFF
. | TRBJ2-1 | . | TRBV10-2 | TGCGCCAGCAGTGATAGCAGGGCCGGTGAGCAGTTCTTC | CASSDSRAGEQFF
. | TRBJ2-1 | . | TRBV5-5 | TGTGCCAGCAGCCAACACAGGGTTAATGAGCAGTTCTTC | CASSQHRVNEQFF
TRBD1 | TRBJ2-2 | once | TRBV5-1 | TGCGCCAGCAGCTTGCAGCCCGCGGGACAGGTTGCCGGGGAGCTGTTTTTT | CASSLQPAGQVAGELFF
. | TRBJ2-7 | . | TRBV11-2 | TGTGCCAGCAGCTTAGGCGGGGTTCAGTACTTC | CASSLGGVQYF
TRBD1 | TRBJ1-4 | few | TRBV6-5 | TGTGCCAGCAGTCGAGGGGACAGCTTTAATGAAAAACTGTTTTTT | CASSRGDSFNEKLFF
. | TRBJ1-1 | few | TRBV5-1 | TGCGCCAGCAAGGACATGCTGAAAGGAGAAGCTTTCTTT | CASKDMLKGEAFF
. | TRBJ1-5 | . | TRBV19 | TGTGCCAGTACCGAAAATGGGGGGGGCGCGGGGCAGCCCCAGCATTTT | CASTENGGGAGQPQHF
TRBD1 | TRBJ2-2 | . | TRBV29-1 | TGCAGCATTGGACAGGTCCCCACCGGGGAGCTGTTTTTT | CSIGQVPTGELFF
TRBD2 | TRBJ2-1 | . | TRBV9 | TGTGCCAGCAGCATCCGACTAGCGGGAGGGCCGGGTGAGCAGTTCTTC | CASSIRLAGGPGEQFF
TRBD1 | TRBJ1-6 | once | TRBV4-1 | TGCGCCAGCAGCCACGGACAGGTCCATTCACCCCTCCACTTT | CASSHGQVHSPLHF
. | TRBJ2-5 | . | TRBV7-2 | TGTGCCAGCAGCTACCCAGAGGTGGCCCAGTACTTC | CASSYPEVAQYF
TRBD2 | TRBJ2-3 | . | TRBV7-6 | TGTGCCAGCAGCTCCGGGACTAGCGGGGGACGCACAGATACGCAGTATTTT | CASSSGTSGGRTDTQYF
. | TRBJ1-5 | . | TRBV4-2 | TGTGCCAGCAGCCAACCAGGGGAGCGGCAGCCCCAGCATTTT | CASSQPGERQPQHF
TRBD1 | TRBJ2-7 | . | TRBV9 | TGTGCCAGCAGCGTAGGAGGGACAGGGAGTTACGAGCAGTACTTC | CASSVGGTGSYEQYF
. | TRBJ2-3 | . | TRBV4-3 | TGCGCCAGCAGCCAAGACCCGCTGTTAGCCGCCACGCAGTATTTT | CASSQDPLLAATQYF
TRBD2 | TRBJ2-1 | . | TRBV7-4 | TGTGCCAGCAGCTTAGTCGGACTAGCGGGCTACAATGAGCAGTTCTTC | CASSLVGLAGYNEQFF
. | TRBJ2-5 | few | TRBV4-3 | TGCGCCAGCAGCCAAGATCCGAGAGAGACCCAGTACTTC | CASSQDPRETQYF
. | TRBJ1-1 | . | TRBV7-2 | TGTGCCAGCAGCTTAGAGACGGGGGAGACTGAAGCTTTCTTT | CASSLETGETEAFF